Here is one TCR beta chain with its context. The antigen remains unidentified. This entry comes from a study of cytotoxic CD8 clonotypes in ibrutinib-treated CLL. Study in general: Of a cohort that held 10 to 12 relapsed/refractory and around 16 treatment-naive patients, 17 to 18 were IGHV unmutated. Study-wide points: A difference in sampling times existed between sustained-remission and progressing patients. In comparison with age-matched healthy donors, baseline clonality was higher and tracked circulating CD8+ T-cell counts.

Measured with immunoSEQ multiplex PCR; TCRdb has only the in-frame clones, and not every one. Here the sample spans around 70,000 clones, about nine tenths being singletons. The CDR3 has 15 residues. Germline CDR1 is SGHTA and CDR2 is FQGNSA. Trimming removed 0 bases at V and 2 bases at J, with 9 bases between. The TCR originated in a human donor with chronic lymphocytic leukemia. Sequenced material: PBMCs, taken after 12 months of ibrutinib treatment. This chain connects TRBV7-2 to TRBJ2-3; D is undetermined. The CDR3 DNA reads TGTGCCAGCAGCTTAGCGACGACTCACACAGATACGCAGTATTTT. This encodes CASSLATTHTDTQYF.